Listed below are T cell receptor beta chains from one sample, sequenced in a study of blood T cell repertoires in COVID-19. The data were produced by immunoSEQ multiplex PCR, yet TCRdb's version contains in-frame clones alone and is incomplete. The data contain about 230,000 clones, roughly 80% of them singletons. Sequencing input: peripheral blood. Every receptor here comes from a woman of 80 years or more with acute or convalescent COVID-19. CDR3s include the opening cysteine and the closing phenylalanine or tryptophan. A D gene is named only where the DNA matches it firmly. Clone size, where shown, is once, few, many, or a class for clones that have expanded.

J,D,V,size,CDR3,DNA
TRBJ2-7,.,TRBV11-2,once,CASSLEAYREQYF,TGTGCCAGCAGCTTAGAAGCATATCGCGAGCAGTACTTC
TRBJ2-7,TRBD1,TRBV18,few,CASSPSTGKSEQYF,TGTGCCAGCTCACCTTCGACAGGGAAGTCCGAGCAGTACTTC
TRBJ2-1,TRBD2,TRBV5-1,few,CASSLALAGAYNEQFF,TGCGCCAGCAGCTTGGCCTTAGCGGGAGCTTACAATGAGCAGTTCTTC
TRBJ1-1,.,TRBV10-2,.,CASIAGYIMNTEAFF,TGCGCCAGCATTGCAGGGTATATCATGAACACTGAAGCTTTCTTT
TRBJ2-3,.,TRBV5-1,.,CASSPEGTLRADTQYF,TGCGCCAGCAGCCCGGAGGGGACTTTGAGGGCAGATACGCAGTATTTT
TRBJ1-2,.,TRBV2,.,CASSSGTLYGYTF,TGTGCCAGCAGCTCCGGGACACTCTATGGCTACACCTTC
TRBJ1-2,.,TRBV5-4,.,CASSSGGTEYGYTF,TGTGCCAGCAGCTCTGGCGGGACCGAGTATGGCTACACCTTC
TRBJ2-7,.,TRBV7-8,.,CASSLRDSTYEQYF,TGTGCCAGCAGCCTAAGAGACAGTACCTACGAGCAGTACTTC
TRBJ2-1,TRBD2,TRBV5-1,once,CASSLVTSGNEQFF,TGCGCCAGCAGCTTGGTAACTAGCGGCAATGAGCAGTTCTTC
TRBJ2-2,TRBD2,TRBV19,.,CASSIVGLAGNTGELFF,TGTGCCAGTAGTATAGTTGGGCTAGCGGGAAACACCGGGGAGCTGTTTTTT
TRBJ2-7,.,TRBV7-2,.,CASSSVGTPSYEQYF,TGTGCCAGCAGCTCAGTCGGGACACCTTCCTACGAGCAGTACTTC
TRBJ2-3,TRBD2,TRBV5-4,.,CASSWTSGFTDTQYF,TGTGCCAGCAGCTGGACTAGCGGGTTCACAGATACGCAGTATTTT
TRBJ2-3,.,TRBV28,.,CASSLLPGSSTDTQYF,TGTGCCAGCAGTTTACTCCCAGGATCTAGCACAGATACGCAGTATTTT
TRBJ2-1,.,TRBV18,.,CASSPDTGIRNEQFF,TGTGCCAGCTCACCAGACACAGGGATCAGGAATGAGCAGTTCTTC
TRBJ2-1,.,TRBV7-9,.,CASSLDYGNEQFF,TGTGCCAGCAGCTTAGATTACGGGAATGAGCAGTTCTTC
TRBJ1-2,TRBD1,TRBV24-1,.,CATSERTGGHGYTF,TGTGCCACCAGTGAGCGGACAGGGGGCCATGGCTACACCTTC
TRBJ2-5,.,TRBV11-1,.,CASSLGGRQETQYF,TGTGCCAGCAGCTTAGGGGGCCGGCAAGAGACCCAGTACTTC
TRBJ2-1,.,TRBV16,.,CASSPGSSSYNEQFF,TGTGCCAGCAGCCCCGGGAGTTCCTCCTACAATGAGCAGTTCTTC
TRBJ1-5,TRBD1,TRBV19,.,CASSMGQTNQPQHF,TGTGCCAGTAGTATGGGACAGACCAATCAGCCCCAGCATTTT
TRBJ1-2,.,TRBV30,.,CAWSVGEHGYTF,TGTGCCTGGAGTGTAGGAGAACATGGCTACACCTTC
TRBJ2-7,TRBD1,TRBV5-4,.,CASSLAEGAYEQYF,TGTGCCAGCAGCTTGGCAGAGGGGGCTTACGAGCAGTACTTC
TRBJ2-1,TRBD1,TRBV19,.,CASSDRDRGINEQFF,TGTGCCAGTAGTGACCGGGACAGGGGTATAAATGAGCAGTTCTTC
TRBJ1-1,.,TRBV6-5,many,CASSYGPDGAEAFF,TGTGCCAGCAGTTACGGACCGGACGGGGCTGAAGCTTTCTTT
TRBJ2-2,TRBD2,TRBV5-1,.,CASSFTGLAGGPNTGELFF,TGCGCCAGCAGCTTCACGGGACTAGCGGGAGGTCCGAACACCGGGGAGCTGTTTTTT
TRBJ2-7,TRBD2,TRBV5-1,.,CASSLDHGGLSYF,TGCGCCAGCAGCTTGGATCACGGGGGGTTGTCGTACTTC
TRBJ2-3,TRBD2,TRBV4-2,.,CASSPSWTSGGDTQYF,TGTGCCAGCAGTCCCTCTTGGACTAGCGGAGGAGATACGCAGTATTTT
TRBJ2-1,TRBD2,TRBV11-3,.,CASSLDGGRGANEQFF,TGTGCCAGCAGCTTAGATGGCGGGCGGGGGGCAAATGAGCAGTTCTTC
TRBJ2-1,.,TRBV29-1,.,CSVTRLAGEQFF,TGCAGCGTAACGAGATTAGCTGGTGAGCAGTTCTTC
TRBJ1-3,TRBD1,TRBV7-8,.,CASSRGQADSGNTIYF,TGTGCCAGCAGCCGAGGACAGGCCGACTCTGGAAACACCATATATTTT
TRBJ2-7,TRBD1,TRBV28,.,CASNTGQRYEQYF,TGTGCCAGCAATACGGGACAGAGGTACGAGCAGTACTTC
TRBJ1-1,.,TRBV19,.,CASSKQGKVNTEAFF,TGTGCCAGTAGTAAACAGGGCAAGGTGAACACTGAAGCTTTCTTT
TRBJ2-2,.,TRBV14,.,CASSQGTLNGHGELFF,TGTGCCAGCAGCCAAGGGACATTAAACGGTCACGGGGAGCTGTTTTTT
TRBJ1-1,.,TRBV4-2,.,CASSQDPGVNTEAFF,TGTGCCAGCAGCCAAGATCCCGGGGTGAACACTGAAGCTTTCTTT
TRBJ1-5,.,TRBV4-2,.,CASSQETRRGVDQPQHF,TGTGCCAGCAGCCAAGAAACTCGGAGGGGTGTCGATCAGCCCCAGCATTTT
TRBJ2-3,TRBD2,TRBV2,.,CASSERASGGKGTDTQYF,TGTGCCAGCAGTGAGAGGGCTAGCGGGGGCAAGGGCACAGATACGCAGTATTTT